This T cell receptor beta chain derives from a study of molecular identifiers for immune sequencing clone quantification (dated by TCRdb to 2017 to 2018). Study-wide context: For a replicate experiment, the RNA from either 20,000 or 100,000 naive CD8 T cells was divided into five aliquots, and four of those aliquots went on to sequencing. This methods study used CD8 T cells to benchmark TCR RNA copy counting and molecular-identifier clustering-based TCR repertoire sequencing (MIDCIRS).

With respect to this clonotype: Its antigen is still unknown. No much larger clone exists at a distance of one base, and base qualities are not known.

Library preparation was by PCR. TCRdb shows the sequencer as NextSeq 500. Preparation of bulk TCR libraries followed a previously described approach, with the TCR primers listed in Table S5. The Qiagen AllPrep DNA/RNA kit was used to purify total RNA. Before analysis, reads from multiple sequencing runs of one library were combined. Regarding the original processing steps: Reads were retained only if the reads had an exact TCR constant sequence, and the retained reads were trimmed to 150 nt and grouped according to their 12-nt molecular barcodes. Within each barcode group, reads were sub-clustered at a 15% Levenshtein threshold, and quality-weighted consensus sequences were built per RNA molecule. Non-functional sequences were excluded, and lower-count sequences lying one edit away from another sequence were also excluded. On the basis of fitting two negative binomial distributions, barcode sub-clusters with fewer than 20% of the maximum read count were discarded. TCRdb's own reprocessing of the public reads used fastp at Q25 and MiXCR and kept productive beta chains. Entries that share a CDR3 protein sequence are merged under the most common genes and DNA. TCRdb's processing, not the authors' own work, is the source of the V and J calls. In this sample the table shows hundreds of thousands of distinct CDR3 sequences, 25% of which occur a single time. The ten largest account for 0.78% of the sample.

Libraries of naive CD8 T cells were generated from roughly 20,000 to 1,000,000 sorted cells, with 10%, 30% or 50% of the purified RNA used. Naive CD8 T cells were FACS-sorted as CD8+CD4-CCR7+CD45RA+ on a BD FACSAria II into RLT Plus buffer. Around 11 TCR copies' worth of Jurkat RNA were spiked into about 20,000-1,000,000 naive CD8 T cell samples to test detection sensitivity. CD8 T cells were enriched using RosetteSep CD8+ T Cell Enrichment Cocktail and Ficoll-Paque, and the enriched cells then underwent ACK red cell lysis. The cysteine opens and the phenylalanine closes a CDR3 of 14 amino acids. The kept DNA is CDR3 alone, 42 bases in frame from the first base. The germline V gene encodes CDR1 SGDLS and CDR2 YYNGEE. V drops 0 bases and J drops 0 bases, leaving 6 bases in between. Study-level results and caveats: Spiked-in Jurkat TCR RNA equivalent to a single cell was reported to be detectable even among one million naive CD8 T cells. When barcode sub-clustering was omitted, TCR diversity was inflated by chimeric consensus sequences, with chimeras reaching as high as 47%. Modeling estimated about 3 recovered TCR RNA copies per cell, compared with about ten by digital PCR, which implies about 30% capture efficiency. Spiked-in Jurkat TCR RNA (about ten copies' worth), which is not part of the donor repertoire, was contained in the naive libraries. In CMV-specific effector cells, clones with more than 20 RNA copies accounted for over 97% of molecules, whereas in naive cells such clones accounted for under 1%. The sizes of highly expanded clones could end up underestimated when identical TCR molecules share a barcode.

The chain couples TRBV9 to TRBJ1-1, with no reliable assignment of the D segment. The sequenced sample consisted of naive CD8+ T cells from blood, with Jurkat cell RNA spiked in. The cell subset or site label corresponds to: FACS-sorted CD8+CD4-CCR7+CD45RA+ naive T cells. The source is a human donor in good health. Some libraries in this study had Jurkat cell RNA spiked in. The CDR3 sequence is CASSVDGVNTEAFF. The sequenced DNA: TGTGCCAGCAGCGTAGATGGGGTGAACACTGAAGCTTTCTTT.